This TCR beta chain was obtained from a study of blood T cell repertoires in COVID-19. As originally analysed: From reference gene primer amplification, estimates of nucleated cell counts were derived. The data were produced by immunoSEQ multiplex PCR, yet TCRdb's version contains in-frame clones alone and is incomplete. Clone size and V and J calls were adopted from that table, with D and trimming inferred from the DNA. Altogether over 600,000 clones are present, just under 90% being singletons, with the ten largest covering roughly 0.26%. Specimen: peripheral blood. The receptor was isolated from a woman younger than 30 with acute or convalescent COVID-19.

The CDR3 region is CASSSRGSADTQYF. In nucleotides, the CDR3 is TGTGCCAGCAGCTCAAGGGGTTCCGCAGATACGCAGTATTTT. V gene TRBV7-9 combines with J gene TRBJ2-3; possible D gene TRBD1, 5 bases. Trimming removed 4 bases from V and 4 bases from J, with 12 bases in between. From germline, CDR1 is SEHNR and CDR2 FQNEAQ (reference sequence). The CDR3 runs 14 residues.